The present entry profiles one T cell receptor beta chain with its context. Participants reported their clinical history, and cohort assignment relied on those reports. The sample belongs to a study of blood T cell repertoires in COVID-19. Study overall: The analysed material was cDNA or gDNA that came from T cells, B-cell-depleted T cells, or PBMCs.

Assay: immunoSEQ multiplex PCR; the TCRdb copy retains only in-frame clones and omits some. The table has 250,000 to 350,000 clones, around 90% seen once. Trimming removed 0 bases at V and 3 bases at J, with 14 bases between. The CDR3 spans 16 residues. Germline CDR1 SNHLY, CDR2 FYNNEI. The V gene is TRBV2, the J gene TRBJ1-2; TRBD1 might be the D (5 bases). Material for sequencing was PBMCs or T cells enriched from blood (not recorded which). The TCR sequence derives from a woman under 30 with acute COVID-19. The DNA of the CDR3 is TGTGCCAGCAGTGAAGCTGGTGGGAAGGGGCACTATGGCTACACCTTC. It codes for CASSEAGGKGHYGYTF.